Below, 6 T cell receptor beta chains from the same sample are listed, as sequenced in a study. Tregs were sorted as CD4+CD25+CD127-/low cells. TCRdb independently ran MiXCR on the 5' RACE reads; one entry per CDR3 protein. The sample holds about 40,000 distinct CDR3 sequences, 22% seen once. The sample comprised Tregs sorted from blood. The source of these receptors is a female donor with breast cancer.

This clonotype was seen at least ten times. The CDR3 here is CASSYGGEYF. The CDR3 region has the DNA TGTGCCAGCAGTTATGGTGGGGAGTACTTC. The V call is TRBV6-2 or TRBV6-3, the J call TRBJ2-7; D remains unclear. Trimming took 3 bases from V and 11 from J, leaving 8 bases between them. From germline, CDR1 is MNHEY and CDR2 SVGEGT. The CDR3 is 10 amino acids.

This clonotype was detected only once. A read error is possible here, since a much larger clone lies one base away. This chain links TRBV5-1 with TRBJ2-1; D is perhaps TRBD2 (6 bases). Germline V gene data show CDR1 as SGHRS and CDR2 as YFSETQ. The CDR3 sequence is 14 residues long. The CDR3 coding sequence is TGCGCCAGCAGCCGGGGGACCATCTCCCATGAGCAGTCCTTC. Its protein product is CASSRGTISHEQSF.

The chain joins TRBV7-2 to TRBJ2-7; 10 bases fit TRBD2. The V segment lost 2 bases and the J segment 4 bases; nucleotides outside the gene matches: 17. The CDR3 spans 19 residues. CDR1 SGHTA and CDR2 FQGNSA come from the germline V gene. CDR3 sequence (DNA): TGTGCCAGCAGCTTATACTCCGTTCGTCTAGCGGGAGCACGGTACGAGCAGTACTTC. It codes for CASSLYSVRLAGARYEQYF.

V and J are TRBV7-8 and TRBJ2-7; a weak D match, TRBD1 (6 bases). The CDR3 length is 16 residues. Between the trimmed V and J ends, which lost 0 bases and 5 bases, there was a span of 17 bases. CDR1 is SGHVS, CDR2 FQNEAQ, per germline. The chain's CDR3 is CASSLARSRGTHEQYF. The DNA of the CDR3 is TGTGCCAGCAGCTTAGCTAGGTCAAGGGGGACCCACGAGCAGTACTTC.

The rearrangement links TRBV4-1 to TRBJ1-5; 9 bases are a match to TRBD1. CDR1 is MGHRA, CDR2 YSYEKL, per germline. CDR3 length: 15 residues. V was pared by 4 bases and J by 7 bases, with 8 bases of the junction left unmatched. The CDR3 loop is CASSPNADRGQPQHF. The CDR3 nucleotides read TGCGCCAGCAGCCCTAATGCGGACAGGGGACAGCCCCAGCATTTT.

In the case of this clonotype: This may be a read error: a much more frequent sequence differs by one nucleotide. The CDR3 ends on some other residue instead of the conserved phenylalanine or tryptophan, so this is likely a read error. The V call is TRBV20-1, the J call TRBJ1-2, with D hard to call. This CDR3 is 14 amino acids long. Trimming left V 1 base short and J 1 base short, with 10 bases between. Germline-derived CDR1 and CDR2 are DFQATT and SNEGSKA (reference sequence). CDR3 coding DNA: TGCAGTGCTAGAGTCCAGATAGATAACTATGGCTACACCCTC. It codes for CSARVQIDNYGYTL.